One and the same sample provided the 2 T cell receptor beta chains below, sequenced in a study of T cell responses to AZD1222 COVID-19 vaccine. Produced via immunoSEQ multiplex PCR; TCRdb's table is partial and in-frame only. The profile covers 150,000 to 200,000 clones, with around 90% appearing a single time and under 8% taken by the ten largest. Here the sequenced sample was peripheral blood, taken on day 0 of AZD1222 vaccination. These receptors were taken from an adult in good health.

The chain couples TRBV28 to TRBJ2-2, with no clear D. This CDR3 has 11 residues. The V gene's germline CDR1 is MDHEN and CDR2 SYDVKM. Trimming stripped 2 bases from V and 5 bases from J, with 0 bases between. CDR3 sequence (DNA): TGTGCCAGCAGTTTAACCGGGGAGCTGTTTTTT. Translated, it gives CASSLTGELFF. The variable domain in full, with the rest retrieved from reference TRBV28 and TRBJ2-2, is DVKVTQSSRYLVKRTGEKVFLECVQDMDHENMFWYRQDPGLGLRLIYFSYDVKMKEKGDIPEGYSVSREKKERFSLILESASTNQTSMYLCASSLTGELFFGEGSRLTVL.

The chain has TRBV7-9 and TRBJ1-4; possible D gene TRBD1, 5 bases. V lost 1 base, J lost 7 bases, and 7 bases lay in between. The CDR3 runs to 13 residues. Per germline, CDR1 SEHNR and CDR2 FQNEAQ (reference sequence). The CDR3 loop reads CASSLGRGEKLFF. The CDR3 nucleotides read TGTGCCAGCAGCTTAGGGAGGGGTGAAAAACTGTTTTTT.